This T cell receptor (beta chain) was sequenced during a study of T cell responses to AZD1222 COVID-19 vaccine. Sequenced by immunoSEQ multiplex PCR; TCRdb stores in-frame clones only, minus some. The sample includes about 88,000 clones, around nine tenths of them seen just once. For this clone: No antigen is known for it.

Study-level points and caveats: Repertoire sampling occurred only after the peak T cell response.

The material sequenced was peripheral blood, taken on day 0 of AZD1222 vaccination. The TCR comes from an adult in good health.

The CDR3 DNA reads as TGTGCCAGCAGTCCCCGGGGGATCAGCTCCTACGAGCAGTACTTC. Translation gives CASSPRGISSYEQYF. This chain uses TRBV27 with TRBJ2-7; D is possibly TRBD2 (6 bases). The CDR3 has 15 amino acids. The V end was cut by 5 bases, the J end by 0 bases, with 14 bases between. Germline CDR1 and CDR2: MNHEY and SMNVEV (reference sequence).